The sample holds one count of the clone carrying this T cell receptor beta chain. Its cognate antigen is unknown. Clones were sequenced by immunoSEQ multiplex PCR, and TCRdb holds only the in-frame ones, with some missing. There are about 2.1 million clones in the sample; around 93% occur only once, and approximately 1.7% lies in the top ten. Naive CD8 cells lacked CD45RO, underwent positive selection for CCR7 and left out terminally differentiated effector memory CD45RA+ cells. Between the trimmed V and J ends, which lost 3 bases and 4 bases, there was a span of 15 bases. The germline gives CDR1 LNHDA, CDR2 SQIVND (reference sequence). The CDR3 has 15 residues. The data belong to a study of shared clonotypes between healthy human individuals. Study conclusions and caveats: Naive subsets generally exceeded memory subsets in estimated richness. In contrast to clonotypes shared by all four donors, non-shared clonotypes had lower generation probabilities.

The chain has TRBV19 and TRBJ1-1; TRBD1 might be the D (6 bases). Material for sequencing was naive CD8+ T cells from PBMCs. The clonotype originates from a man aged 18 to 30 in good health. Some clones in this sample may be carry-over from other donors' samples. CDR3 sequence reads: CASSMGGAALTEAFF. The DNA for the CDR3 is TGTGCCAGTAGTATGGGGGGCGCGGCACTCACTGAAGCTTTCTTT. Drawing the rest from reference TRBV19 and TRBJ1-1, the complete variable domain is DGGITQSPKYLFRKEGQNVTLSCEQNLNHDAMYWYRQDPGQGLRLIYYSQIVNDFQKGDIAEGYSVSREKKESFPLTVTSAQKNPTAFYLCASSMGGAALTEAFFGQGTRLTVV.